The 21 T cell receptor beta chains below were found in one sample sequenced in a study of tissue T cells after allogeneic stem cell transplantation. Profiling relied on immunoSEQ multiplex PCR, and the TCRdb table lists in-frame clones only, not all of them. The repertoire consists of under 400 clones, with approximately 73% occurring once and the leading ten covering under 25%. The sequenced sample was skin, obtained at autopsy. These receptors all come from a female patient aged 35-70 years with steroid-refractory graft-versus-host disease after an allogeneic stem cell transplant. Some T cells may arise from the graft donor.

This rearrangement joins TRBV24-1 to TRBJ2-2, with 8 bases aligning to TRBD1. CDR3 length: 15 residues. The ends lost 3 bases at V and 7 bases at J; junction bases unmatched: 6. Germline V gene sequence: CDR1 KGHDR, CDR2 SFDVKD. Here the CDR3 reads CATSDKTGVIGELFF. For the CDR3, the DNA is TGTGCCACCAGTGATAAGACAGGGGTCATCGGGGAGCTGTTTTTT.

The chain recombines TRBV3-1 (or the pseudogene TRBV3-2) with TRBJ2-7; D uncertain. V was clipped by 0 bases and J by 0 bases, with 15 bases between them. The germline V gene encodes CDR1 LGHDT and CDR2 YNNKEL (reference sequence). The CDR3 contains 17 residues. This CDR3 reads CASSQDVSPGYSYEQYF. The CDR3 nucleotides are TGTGCCAGCAGCCAAGATGTATCCCCGGGTTACTCCTACGAGCAGTACTTC.

The rearrangement uses TRBV19 and TRBJ1-6, with D possibly TRBD1 on 5 matching bases. Germline CDR1 is LNHDA and CDR2 is SQIVND (reference sequence). Trimming stripped 0 bases from V and 8 bases from J, with 14 bases between. The length of the CDR3 is 16 residues. The DNA of the CDR3 is TGTGCCAGTAGTATAGATCACTTCTGGGGCTATTCACCCCTCCACTTT. Translating gives CASSIDHFWGYSPLHF.

This sequence joins TRBV13 and TRBJ1-4; 8 bases agree with TRBD1. The CDR3 contains 14 residues. The J segment lost 5 bases and the V segment lost 4 bases, leaving 3 bases of the junction unmatched. The germline V gene has CDR1 PRHDT and CDR2 FYEKMQ (reference sequence). The CDR3 DNA follows: TGTGCCAGCAGCTCGGACAGGGTAAATGAAAAACTGTTTTTT. Its protein is CASSSDRVNEKLFF.

A few counts support this clone. CDR3 DNA sequence: TGTGCCAGCAGCCCTTGGACAGGGTTTAACTATGGCTACACCTTC. It translates to CASSPWTGFNYGYTF. This chain links TRBV7-9 with TRBJ1-2, with 8 nucleotides matching TRBD1. The CDR3 has 15 residues. The junction had 6 bases not matched to a gene; V was cut back by 5 bases and J by 1 base. The germline gives CDR1 SEHNR, CDR2 FQNEAQ (reference sequence).

This clone appeared a single time. This chain uses TRBV19 with TRBJ1-6; D gene unclear. CDR3 size: 18 residues. V dropped 3 bases and J dropped 8 bases, with 23 bases sitting between them. CDR1 and CDR2 from the germline V gene are LNHDA and SQIVND (reference sequence). The CDR3 region has the DNA TGTGCCAGTAGTATGTCTTTTAGGCCCGAGGTTACCCATTCACCCCTCCACTTT. As protein: CASSMSFRPEVTHSPLHF.

In its sample, this clone was seen a few times. The gene calls are TRBV19 and TRBJ2-7, with D possibly matching TRBD2 (5 bases). Germline CDR1 reads LNHDA; CDR2 reads SQIVND (reference sequence). The CDR3 is 14 residues long. The V end was cut by 3 bases, the J end by 0 bases, with 9 bases between. The CDR3 nucleotides read TGTGCCAGTAGTATGGTTGGGAGCTCCTACGAGCAGTACTTC. It codes for CASSMVGSSYEQYF.

In its sample, this clone ranks as hyperexpanded. The chain combines TRBV6-6 with TRBJ1-4, with D possibly being TRBD1 (5 bases). CDR1 and CDR2 from the germline V gene are MNHNY and SVGAGI (reference sequence). V shed 0 bases and J shed 4 bases, with 9 bases lying between them. The CDR3 has 15 amino acids. Written as DNA, the CDR3 is TGTGCCAGCAGTTACTCGACAGTTTATAATGAAAAACTGTTTTTT. Translated, it gives CASSYSTVYNEKLFF.

CDR3 protein: CASSRTENTEAFF. CDR3 bases: TGTGCCAGCAGTCGGACAGAAAACACTGAAGCTTTCTTT. The chain has TRBV6-5 and TRBJ1-1; a possible D gene is TRBD1 (6 bases). Germline V gives CDR1 MNHEY, CDR2 SVGAGI. V lost 5 bases and J lost 2, with 9 bases in between. The CDR3 contains 13 residues.

J is TRBJ1-2 and V is TRBV7-9; the D gene is possibly TRBD1 (6 bases). This CDR3 contains 12 residues. The germline V gene has CDR1 SEHNR and CDR2 FQNEAQ (reference sequence). Trimming removed 5 bases at V and 3 bases at J, with 7 bases between. The CDR3 bases are TGTGCCAGCAGCCGGACAGACTATGGCTACACCTTC. As protein: CASSRTDYGYTF.

This chain joins TRBV7-2 and TRBJ2-7; TRBD2 matches at 12 bases. Germline V gene lookup returns CDR1 SGHTA and CDR2 FQGNSA. This CDR3 has 17 amino acids. Unmatched junction bases numbered 7, after V lost 4 bases and J lost 0 bases. CDR3 residues: CASSSGLAGLLSYEQYF. The CDR3 DNA sequence: TGTGCCAGCAGCTCGGGACTAGCGGGTTTGCTCTCCTACGAGCAGTACTTC.

This sequence joins TRBV7-6 and TRBJ1-1, with 8 bases identical to TRBD1. The germline gives CDR1 SGHVS, CDR2 FNYEAQ. The CDR3 consists of 16 residues. Unmatched junction bases numbered 11, after V lost 5 bases and J lost 3 bases. CDR3 in amino acids: CASSLRTGRLDTEAFF. The CDR3 DNA reads as TGTGCCAGCAGCCTAAGGACAGGGAGGTTGGACACTGAAGCTTTCTTT.

The chain combines TRBV4-1 with TRBJ1-2; D unresolved. V was shortened by 0 bases and J by 6 bases, with 5 bases between the two germline ends. Germline V gene lookup returns CDR1 MGHRA and CDR2 YSYEKL. The CDR3 sequence is 12 residues long. This CDR3 reads CASSQDGDGYTF. The CDR3 nucleotides read TGCGCCAGCAGCCAAGACGGCGATGGCTACACCTTC.

This clone came up once. The gene calls are TRBV7-9 and TRBJ2-7; TRBD1 matches at 7 bases. The CDR3 has 15 amino acids. The germline V gene encodes CDR1 SEHNR and CDR2 FQNEAQ (reference sequence). The trim removed 1 base at V and 1 base at J, leaving 4 bases unmatched. CDR3 nucleotide sequence: TGTGCCAGCAGCTTAGGGACAGGTTCTTCCTACGAGCAGTACTTC. Translating gives CASSLGTGSSYEQYF. Supplemented by reference TRBV7-9 and TRBJ2-7, the full variable domain reads DTGVSQNPRHKITKRGQNVTFRCDPISEHNRLYWYRQTLGQGPEFLTYFQNEAQLEKSRLLSDRFSAERPKGSFSTLEIQRTEQGDSAMYLCASSLGTGSSYEQYFGPGTRLTVT.

The chain carries TRBV30 and TRBJ2-3; D is unresolved. In germline, CDR1 is GTSNPN, CDR2 SVGIG (reference sequence). The CDR3 covers 11 residues. Trimming took 3 bases from V and 6 from J, leaving 7 bases between them. CDR3 protein: CAWRVWDTQYF. In DNA, the CDR3 is TGTGCCTGGAGGGTCTGGGATACGCAGTATTTT.

This clone was seen a few times. This sequence joins TRBV7-6 and TRBJ2-1; the match to TRBD2 covers 15 bases. The ends lost 2 bases at V and 4 bases at J; junction bases unmatched: 6. The germline CDR1 and CDR2 sequences are SGHVS and FNYEAQ. The CDR3 has 18 amino acids. This CDR3 reads CASSLLGLAGGGYNEQFF. CDR3 nucleotide sequence: TGTGCCAGCAGCTTACTGGGACTAGCGGGAGGAGGGTACAATGAGCAGTTCTTC.

In this sample, this clone turned up once. The rearrangement uses TRBV27 and TRBJ1-2, with TRBD1 as a possible D gene (5 bases). Per germline, CDR1 MNHEY and CDR2 SMNVEV (reference sequence). V was clipped by 7 bases and J by 0 bases, with 12 bases between them. This CDR3 comprises 14 residues. The CDR3 is CASNPQASNYGYTF. As DNA, the CDR3 is TGTGCCAGCAATCCACAGGCATCTAACTATGGCTACACCTTC.

The rearrangement uses TRBV7-6 and TRBJ1-4; TRBD1 matches 8 bases. Per the germline V gene, CDR1 is SGHVS and CDR2 is FNYEAQ. V was pared by 5 bases and J by 3 bases, with 5 bases of the junction left unmatched. The CDR3 sequence is 15 residues long. The CDR3 DNA reads as TGTGCCAGCAGCGAGGACAGGGAGGCTAATGAAAAACTGTTTTTT. Protein sequence: CASSEDREANEKLFF.

The chain uses TRBV2 and TRBJ1-1; D is uncertain. The CDR3 consists of 15 residues. Germline loops: CDR1 SNHLY, CDR2 FYNNEI. V gave up 4 bases and J gave up 0 bases, with 12 bases separating them. CDR3 DNA: TGTGCCAGCAGTGCCCGAGGCCTCATGAACACTGAAGCTTTCTTT. Residues: CASSARGLMNTEAFF.

CDR3 nucleotide sequence: TGTGCCAGCAGTTACTCACGGACAGGGGGGGAAAAACTGTTTTTT. Protein sequence: CASSYSRTGGEKLFF. The chain recombines TRBV6-5 with TRBJ1-4, with TRBD1 identical over 10 bases. V dropped 0 bases and J dropped 8; count of bases not matched to a gene: 3. The V gene's germline CDR1 is MNHEY and CDR2 SVGAGI. CDR3 length: 15 residues.

J is TRBJ1-6 and V is TRBV6-5; D perhaps matches TRBD1 (5 bases). The germline V gene has CDR1 MNHEY and CDR2 SVGAGI. V lost 3 bases and J 1 base, leaving 10 bases between the germline ends. The CDR3 runs 16 residues. CDR3 region: CASSYGTGSYNSPLHF. CDR3 DNA sequence: TGTGCCAGCAGTTATGGGACGGGGTCCTATAATTCACCCCTCCACTTT.